Sequencing of this T cell receptor beta chain was carried out in a study of cytomegalovirus exposure and HLA in healthy donors. Study-wide findings and caveats: Presence/absence analyses assumed roughly uniform sequencing depth across donors, which may not hold.

The CDR3 contains 15 residues. Trimming removed 3 bases from V and 5 bases from J; junction bases left unmatched: 7. The germline CDR1 and CDR2 sequences are LNHNV and YYDKDF (reference sequence). Comments on this clone: Its antigen remains unknown.

Primers: 60 Vbeta forward and 13 Jbeta reverse. The table came from immunoSEQ multiplex PCR; TCRdb's copy has only in-frame clones and leaves some out. Found here are about 180,000 clones, 82% of them singletons; the top ten hold more than 1.5%. The chain links TRBV15 to TRBJ2-3; 8 bases agree with TRBD2. Sample: PBMCs. This clonotype was sampled from a man aged 35 to 55 in good health and CMV-seronegative. The CDR3 nucleotides are TGTGCCACCAGCAGGACCGGGGGGGCGATAGATACGCAGTATTTT. This sequence encodes CATSRTGGAIDTQYF. The whole variable domain, filled in from reference TRBV15 and TRBJ2-3, reads DAMVIQNPRYQVTQFGKPVTLSCSQTLNHNVMYWYQQKSSQAPKLLFHYYDKDFNNEADTPDNFQSRRPNTSFCFLDIRSPGLGDTAMYLCATSRTGGAIDTQYFGPGTRLTVL.